The clone carrying this T cell receptor (beta chain) was picked up a small number of times. Its antigen is undetermined. Alongside a J-beta primer mix, a sample-barcoded 5' primer served in a second PCR lasting roughly 6 to 11 cycles. Unique molecular identifiers of 12 random nucleotides labeled each cDNA. TCRdb used MiXCR to reprocess the 5' RACE reads, holding one entry per CDR3 protein. The table shows 760,000 or so distinct CDR3 sequences, with around 25% occurring only once. The record originates from a study of blood T cells in healthy people across ages. General study results and limits: Diversity estimates from one million T cells were considered underestimates.

Separately, the same data were catalogued under a study of T cells of mothers and their children. That source adds: Related pairs of mothers and children showed slightly higher, non-significant overlap versus unrelated pairs.

The TCR comes from a boy younger than 18 in good health. Sample: blood.

The CDR3 DNA reads TGTGCCACCAGTACTACTGGTCGCCGACTTGAGCAAGAGACCCAGTACTTC. Amino acids: CATSTTGRRLEQETQYF. The V call is TRBV15, the J call TRBJ2-5; D gene uncertain. The CDR3 loop spans 17 amino acids. The germline CDR1 and CDR2 sequences are LNHNV and YYDKDF (reference sequence). The germline V and J ends were trimmed by 6 bases and 2 bases, with 22 bases remaining between them.